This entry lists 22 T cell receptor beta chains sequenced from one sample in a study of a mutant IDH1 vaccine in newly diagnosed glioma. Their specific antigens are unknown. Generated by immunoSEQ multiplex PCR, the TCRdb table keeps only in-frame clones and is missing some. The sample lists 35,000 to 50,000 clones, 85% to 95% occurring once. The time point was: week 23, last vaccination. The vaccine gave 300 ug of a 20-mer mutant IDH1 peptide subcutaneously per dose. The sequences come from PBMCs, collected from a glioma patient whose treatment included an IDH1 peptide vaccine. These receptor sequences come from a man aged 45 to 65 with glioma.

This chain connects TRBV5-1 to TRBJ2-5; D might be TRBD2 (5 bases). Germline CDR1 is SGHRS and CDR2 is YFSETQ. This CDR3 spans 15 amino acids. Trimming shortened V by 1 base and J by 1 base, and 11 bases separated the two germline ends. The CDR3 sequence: CASSLYSGLQETQYF. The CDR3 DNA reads TGCGCCAGCAGCTTGTACAGCGGCCTCCAAGAGACCCAGTACTTC.

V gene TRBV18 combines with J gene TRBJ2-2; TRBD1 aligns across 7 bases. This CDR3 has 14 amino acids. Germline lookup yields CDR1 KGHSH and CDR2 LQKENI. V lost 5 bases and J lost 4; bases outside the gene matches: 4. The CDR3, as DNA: TGTGCCAGCTCATCGACAGGGTCCACCGGGGAGCTGTTTTTT. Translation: CASSSTGSTGELFF.

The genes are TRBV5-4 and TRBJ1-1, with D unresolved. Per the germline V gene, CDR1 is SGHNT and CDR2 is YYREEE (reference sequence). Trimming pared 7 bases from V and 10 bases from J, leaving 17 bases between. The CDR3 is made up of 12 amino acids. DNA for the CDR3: TGTGCCAGCGGGATGGGTAGGAGGGCAGCTTTCTTT. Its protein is CASGMGRRAAFF.

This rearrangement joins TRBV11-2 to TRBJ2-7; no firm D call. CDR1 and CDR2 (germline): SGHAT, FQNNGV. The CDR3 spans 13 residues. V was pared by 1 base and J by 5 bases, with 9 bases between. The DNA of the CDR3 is TGTGCCAGCAGCTTAGCAGTGGGCAACGAGCAGTACTTC. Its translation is CASSLAVGNEQYF.

The CDR3 here is CASSNIRSGGGHGYTF. In DNA, the CDR3 is TGTGCCAGCAGCAACATACGGAGCGGGGGCGGTCATGGCTACACCTTC. The chain is built from TRBV7-9 and TRBJ1-2, with D tentatively TRBD1 (6 bases). This CDR3 contains 16 residues. Germline V lookup: CDR1 SEHNR, CDR2 FQNEAQ (reference sequence). The ends were cut back, 5 bases at V and 6 bases at J, with 22 bases in the middle.

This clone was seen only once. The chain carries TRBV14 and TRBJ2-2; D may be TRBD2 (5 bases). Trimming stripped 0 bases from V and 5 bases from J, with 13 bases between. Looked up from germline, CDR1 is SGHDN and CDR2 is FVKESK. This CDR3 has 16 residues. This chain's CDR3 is CASSQEVVRLTGELFF. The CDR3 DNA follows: TGTGCCAGCAGCCAAGAGGTAGTCAGACTAACCGGGGAGCTGTTTTTT.

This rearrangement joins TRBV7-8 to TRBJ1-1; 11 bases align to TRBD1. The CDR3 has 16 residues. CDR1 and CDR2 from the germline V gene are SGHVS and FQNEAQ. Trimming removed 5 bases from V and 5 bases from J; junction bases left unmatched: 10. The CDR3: CASSPRPGQGATEAFF. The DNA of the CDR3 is TGTGCCAGCAGCCCCCGCCCAGGACAGGGGGCGACTGAAGCTTTCTTT.

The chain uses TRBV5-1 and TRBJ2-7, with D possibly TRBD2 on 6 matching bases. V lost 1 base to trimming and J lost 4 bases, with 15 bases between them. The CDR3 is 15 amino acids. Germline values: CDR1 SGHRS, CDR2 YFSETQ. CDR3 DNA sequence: TGCGCCAGCAGCTTGTATCCGGGAGAGTTATACGAGCAGTACTTC. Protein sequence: CASSLYPGELYEQYF.

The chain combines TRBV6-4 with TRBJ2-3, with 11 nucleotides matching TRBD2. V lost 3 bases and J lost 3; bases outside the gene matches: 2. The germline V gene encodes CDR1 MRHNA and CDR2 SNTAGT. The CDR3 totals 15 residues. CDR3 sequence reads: CASSEVAGGTDTQYF. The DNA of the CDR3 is TGTGCCAGCAGTGAAGTAGCGGGGGGGACAGATACGCAGTATTTT.

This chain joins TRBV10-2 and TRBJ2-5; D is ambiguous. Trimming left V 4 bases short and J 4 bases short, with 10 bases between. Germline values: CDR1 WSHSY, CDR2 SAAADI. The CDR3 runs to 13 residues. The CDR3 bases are TGCGCCAGCAGTGTCCAACCGGGAGAGACCCAGTACTTC. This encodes CASSVQPGETQYF.

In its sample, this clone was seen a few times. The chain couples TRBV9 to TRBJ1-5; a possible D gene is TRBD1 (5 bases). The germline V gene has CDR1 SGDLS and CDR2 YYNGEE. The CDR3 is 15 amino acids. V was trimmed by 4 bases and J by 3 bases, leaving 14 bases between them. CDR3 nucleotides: TGTGCCAGCAGCCCTAGAGACAGTTACAATCAGCCCCAGCATTTT. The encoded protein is CASSPRDSYNQPQHF.

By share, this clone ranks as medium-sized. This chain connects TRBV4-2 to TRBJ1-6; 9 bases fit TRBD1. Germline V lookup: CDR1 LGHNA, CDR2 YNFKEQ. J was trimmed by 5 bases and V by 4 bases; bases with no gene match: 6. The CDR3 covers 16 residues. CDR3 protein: CASSPDRGAHNSPLHF. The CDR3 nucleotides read TGTGCCAGCAGCCCGGACAGGGGAGCCCATAATTCACCCCTCCACTTT.

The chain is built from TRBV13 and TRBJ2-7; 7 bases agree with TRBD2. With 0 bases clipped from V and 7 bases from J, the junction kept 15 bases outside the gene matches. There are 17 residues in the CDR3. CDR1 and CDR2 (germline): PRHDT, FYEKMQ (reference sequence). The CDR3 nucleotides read TGTGCCAGCAGCTTAGGTTTCGGGACTAACGGGAAAGGGGAGCAGTACTTC. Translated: CASSLGFGTNGKGEQYF.

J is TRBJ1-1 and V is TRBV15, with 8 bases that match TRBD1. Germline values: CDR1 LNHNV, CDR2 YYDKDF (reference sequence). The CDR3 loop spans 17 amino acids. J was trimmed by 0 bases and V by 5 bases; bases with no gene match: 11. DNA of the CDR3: TGTGCCACCAGCCCTTCCCACGACAGGGGACTGAACACTGAAGCTTTCTTT. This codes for CATSPSHDRGLNTEAFF. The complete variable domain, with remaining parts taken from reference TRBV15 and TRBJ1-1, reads DAMVIQNPRYQVTQFGKPVTLSCSQTLNHNVMYWYQQKSSQAPKLLFHYYDKDFNNEADTPDNFQSRRPNTSFCFLDIRSPGLGDTAMYLCATSPSHDRGLNTEAFFGQGTRLTVV.

For the CDR3, the DNA is TGCGCCAGCAGCTACCCGGGTTACTATGGCTACACCTTC. Translating gives CASSYPGYYGYTF. The chain uses TRBV4-1 and TRBJ1-2; no definite D call. CDR3 length: 13 residues. CDR1 and CDR2 (germline): MGHRA, YSYEKL. The V and J ends lost 5 bases and 3 bases respectively, with 10 bases between them.

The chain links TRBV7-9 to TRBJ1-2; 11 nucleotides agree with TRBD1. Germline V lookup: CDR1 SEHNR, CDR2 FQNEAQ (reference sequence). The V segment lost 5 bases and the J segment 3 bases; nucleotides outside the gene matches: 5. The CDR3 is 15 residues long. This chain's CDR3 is CASSGRDRGDYGYTF. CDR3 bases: TGTGCCAGCAGCGGCAGGGACAGGGGGGACTATGGCTACACCTTC.

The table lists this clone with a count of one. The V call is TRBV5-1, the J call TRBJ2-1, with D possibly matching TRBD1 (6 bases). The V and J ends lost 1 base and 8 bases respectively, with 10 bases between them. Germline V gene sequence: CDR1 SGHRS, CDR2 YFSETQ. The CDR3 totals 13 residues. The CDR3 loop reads CASSLYRDDEQFF. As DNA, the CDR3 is TGCGCCAGCAGCTTGTACAGGGACGATGAGCAGTTCTTC.

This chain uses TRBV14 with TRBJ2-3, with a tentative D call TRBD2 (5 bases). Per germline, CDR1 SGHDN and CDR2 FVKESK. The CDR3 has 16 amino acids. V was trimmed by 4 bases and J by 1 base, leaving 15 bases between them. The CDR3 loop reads CASSRGQTIGTDTQYF. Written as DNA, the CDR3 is TGTGCCAGCAGCCGAGGGCAAACAATAGGCACAGATACGCAGTATTTT.

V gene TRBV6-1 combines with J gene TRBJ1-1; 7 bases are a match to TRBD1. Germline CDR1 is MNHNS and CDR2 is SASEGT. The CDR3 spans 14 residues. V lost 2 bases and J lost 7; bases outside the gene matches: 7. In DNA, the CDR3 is TGTGCCAGCAGTGAATCAGGGGGTCGGGGTGAAGCTTTCTTT. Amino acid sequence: CASSESGGRGEAFF.

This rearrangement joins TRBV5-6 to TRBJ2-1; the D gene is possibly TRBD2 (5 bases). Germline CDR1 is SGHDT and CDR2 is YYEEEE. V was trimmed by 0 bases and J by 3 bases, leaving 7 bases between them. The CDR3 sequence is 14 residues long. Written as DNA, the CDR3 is TGTGCCAGCAGCTTGGAACGGGACTACAATGAGCAGTTCTTC. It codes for CASSLERDYNEQFF. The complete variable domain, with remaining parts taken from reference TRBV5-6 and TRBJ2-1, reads DAGVTQSPTHLIKTRGQQVTLRCSPKSGHDTVSWYQQALGQGPQFIFQYYEEEERQRGNFPDRFSGHQFPNYSSELNVNALLLGDSALYLCASSLERDYNEQFFGPGTRLTVL.

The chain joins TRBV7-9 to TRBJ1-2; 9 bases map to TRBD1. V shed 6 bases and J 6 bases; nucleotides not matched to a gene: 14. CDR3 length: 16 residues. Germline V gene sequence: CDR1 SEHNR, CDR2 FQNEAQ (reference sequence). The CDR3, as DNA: TGTGCCAGCAGTTATCTGTTGGGACAGGGTGGCGATGGCTACACCTTC. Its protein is CASSYLLGQGGDGYTF. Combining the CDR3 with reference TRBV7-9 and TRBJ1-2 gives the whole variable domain DTGVSQNPRHKITKRGQNVTFRCDPISEHNRLYWYRQTLGQGPEFLTYFQNEAQLEKSRLLSDRFSAERPKGSFSTLEIQRTEQGDSAMYLCASSYLLGQGGDGYTFGSGTRLTVV.

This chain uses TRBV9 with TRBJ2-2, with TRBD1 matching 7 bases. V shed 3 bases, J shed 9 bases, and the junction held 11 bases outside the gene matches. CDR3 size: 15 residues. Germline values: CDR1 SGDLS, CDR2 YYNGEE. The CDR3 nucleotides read TGTGCCAGCAGCGAGTCGGGACAGCAGGACCGGGAGCTGTTTTTT. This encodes CASSESGQQDRELFF. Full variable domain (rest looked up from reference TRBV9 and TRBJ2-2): DSGVTQTPKHLITATGQRVTLRCSPRSGDLSVYWYQQSLDQGLQFLIQYYNGEERAKGNILERFSAQQFPDLHSELNLSSLELGDSALYFCASSESGQQDRELFFGEGSRLTVL.